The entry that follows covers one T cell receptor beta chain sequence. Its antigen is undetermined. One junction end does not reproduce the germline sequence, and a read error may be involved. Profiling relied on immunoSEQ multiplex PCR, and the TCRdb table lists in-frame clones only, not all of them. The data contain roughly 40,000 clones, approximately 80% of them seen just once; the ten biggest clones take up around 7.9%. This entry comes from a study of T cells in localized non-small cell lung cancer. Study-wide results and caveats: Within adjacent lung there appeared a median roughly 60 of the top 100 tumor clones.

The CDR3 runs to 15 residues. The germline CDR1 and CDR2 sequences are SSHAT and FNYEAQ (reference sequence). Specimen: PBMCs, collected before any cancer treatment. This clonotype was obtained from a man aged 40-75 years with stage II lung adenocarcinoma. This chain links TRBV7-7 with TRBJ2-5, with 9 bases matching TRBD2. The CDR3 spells CASSLLAGGQETQYF. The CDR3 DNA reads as TGTGCTAGCAGCTTACTGGCGGGGGGGCAGGAGACCCAGTACTTC.